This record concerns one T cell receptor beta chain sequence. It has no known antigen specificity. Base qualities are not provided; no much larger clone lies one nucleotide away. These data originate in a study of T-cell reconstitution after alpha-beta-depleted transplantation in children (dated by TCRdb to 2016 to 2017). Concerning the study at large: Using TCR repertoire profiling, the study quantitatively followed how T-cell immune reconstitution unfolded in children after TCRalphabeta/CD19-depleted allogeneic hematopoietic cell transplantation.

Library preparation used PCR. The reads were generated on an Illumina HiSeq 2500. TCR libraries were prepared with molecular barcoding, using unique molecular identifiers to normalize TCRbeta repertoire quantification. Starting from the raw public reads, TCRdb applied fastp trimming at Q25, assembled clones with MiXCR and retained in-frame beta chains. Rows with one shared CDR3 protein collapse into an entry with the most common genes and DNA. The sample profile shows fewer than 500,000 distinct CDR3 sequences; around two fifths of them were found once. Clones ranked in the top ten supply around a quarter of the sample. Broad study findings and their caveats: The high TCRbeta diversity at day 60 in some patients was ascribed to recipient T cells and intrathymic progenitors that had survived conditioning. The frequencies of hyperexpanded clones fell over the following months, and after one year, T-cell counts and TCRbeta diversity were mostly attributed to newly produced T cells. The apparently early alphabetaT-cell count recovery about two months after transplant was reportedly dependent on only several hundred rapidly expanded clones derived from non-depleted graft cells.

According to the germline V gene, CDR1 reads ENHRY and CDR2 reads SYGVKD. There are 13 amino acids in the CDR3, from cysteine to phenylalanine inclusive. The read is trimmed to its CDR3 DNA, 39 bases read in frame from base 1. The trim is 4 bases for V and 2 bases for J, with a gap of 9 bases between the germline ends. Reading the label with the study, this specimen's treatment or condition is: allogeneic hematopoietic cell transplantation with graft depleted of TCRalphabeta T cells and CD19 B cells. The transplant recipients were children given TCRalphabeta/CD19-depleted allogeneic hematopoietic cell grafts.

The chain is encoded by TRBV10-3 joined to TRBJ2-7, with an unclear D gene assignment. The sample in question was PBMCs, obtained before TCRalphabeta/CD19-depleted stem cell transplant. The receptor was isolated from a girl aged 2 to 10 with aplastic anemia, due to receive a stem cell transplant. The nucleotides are TGTGCCATCAGTGGACAACAAACCTACGAGCAGTACTTC. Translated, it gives CAISGQQTYEQYF.